This T cell receptor (beta chain) originates from a study of T cell responses to AZD1222 COVID-19 vaccine. Profiled with immunoSEQ multiplex PCR; TCRdb holds only in-frame clones, not every one. The sample lists 95,000 to 150,000 clones; roughly 90% were seen once. In regard to this clone: Antigen specificity is unknown.

The study's findings and limits: Only a handful of AZD1222 recipients, more than 5 in all, had baseline seropositivity. Donors were mostly white British, more females; clonal diversity possibly underestimated. There were repertoire samples only from the period after the peak T cell response. Reportedly, nearly half of unique spike TCRs recognized epitopes outside B.1.351/B.1.1.7 mutations.

The CDR3 length is 18 residues. V lost 3 bases and J lost 4; bases outside the gene matches: 13. Per the germline V gene, CDR1 is SGHRS and CDR2 is YFSETQ. The chain is built from TRBV5-1 and TRBJ2-5, with TRBD2 matching over 12 bases. The TCR comes from an adult in good health. The sequences come from peripheral blood, collected on day 0 of AZD1222 vaccination. The CDR3: CASSSDLTSGRLGETQYF. The CDR3 DNA reads TGCGCCAGCAGCTCCGACCTAACTAGCGGGAGGTTAGGAGAGACCCAGTACTTC.